This is a list of T cell receptor beta chains from one sample in a study of T-cell reconstitution after alpha-beta-depleted transplantation in children. TCRdb analysed the PCR reads with MiXCR anew, one entry per CDR3 protein. The sample contains about 310,000 distinct CDR3 sequences, about a quarter of which appear only once. The input for sequencing was PBMCs, mostly from graft donor cells, taken 180 days after TCRalphabeta/CD19-depleted stem cell transplant. The source is a male patient younger than 18 who had a stem cell transplant for acute lymphoblastic leukemia, so the T cells may come from the graft donor. Both conserved end residues are part of each CDR3.

v_gene: TRBV6-2/TRBV6-3; j_gene: TRBJ2-4; CDR3aa: CASSTGQGALWALAKNIQYF
v_gene: TRBV7-9; j_gene: TRBJ2-5; CDR3aa: CASSPPQRRETQYF
v_gene: TRBV4-1; j_gene: TRBJ1-4; CDR3aa: CASSQISRGVTNEKLFF
v_gene: TRBV5-1; j_gene: TRBJ1-1; CDR3aa: CASSVDGGVPEAFF
v_gene: TRBV15; j_gene: TRBJ1-6; CDR3aa: CATSRDRGVRSPLHF
v_gene: TRBV4-1; j_gene: TRBJ2-4; CDR3aa: CASSQEAQRWIQYF
v_gene: TRBV6-1; j_gene: TRBJ2-3; CDR3aa: CASSSTSGGMHTQYF
v_gene: TRBV27; j_gene: TRBJ2-7; CDR3aa: CASSSGLAVSYEQYF
v_gene: TRBV29-1; j_gene: TRBJ2-7; CDR3aa: CSVEGGAFYEQYF
v_gene: TRBV11-2; j_gene: TRBJ2-2; CDR3aa: CASSRGLGLRNTGELFF
v_gene: TRBV5-5; j_gene: TRBJ1-6; CDR3aa: CASSLGNRVRNSPLHF
v_gene: TRBV19; j_gene: TRBJ2-1; CDR3aa: CASSVEPRRAKDEQFF
v_gene: TRBV20-1; j_gene: TRBJ2-7; CDR3aa: CSARHTPYEQYF
v_gene: TRBV20-1; j_gene: TRBJ2-1; CDR3aa: CCAPPGLGLSSYNEQFF
v_gene: TRBV3-1; j_gene: TRBJ2-1; CDR3aa: CASSQGTLWSGGDNEQFF
v_gene: TRBV7-6; j_gene: TRBJ1-6; CDR3aa: CASSSPGWKAKGSPLHF
v_gene: TRBV20-1; j_gene: TRBJ2-1; CDR3aa: CSPTIQGNEQFF
v_gene: TRBV9; j_gene: TRBJ2-7; CDR3aa: CASSVNRGASSYEQYF
v_gene: TRBV7-6; j_gene: TRBJ2-3; CDR3aa: CASSFSRSGRAGTDTQYF
v_gene: TRBV10-3; j_gene: TRBJ2-3; CDR3aa: CAIRMGAMDTQYF
v_gene: TRBV6-1; j_gene: TRBJ2-3; CDR3aa: CASSEELEAWSSTDTQYF
v_gene: TRBV18; j_gene: TRBJ2-7; CDR3aa: CASSLSGLAGFEQYF
v_gene: TRBV21-1; j_gene: TRBJ1-1; CDR3aa: CASSGKGAYTEAFF
v_gene: TRBV5-1; j_gene: TRBJ1-2; CDR3aa: CASSFLDRVTGYTF
v_gene: TRBV7-8; j_gene: TRBJ2-1; CDR3aa: CASSSYANEQFF
v_gene: TRBV10-3; j_gene: TRBJ2-5; CDR3aa: CAISGRKAQETQYF
v_gene: TRBV10-3; j_gene: TRBJ1-4; CDR3aa: CAISPRDGPSEKLLF
v_gene: TRBV7-9; j_gene: TRBJ2-7; CDR3aa: CASSSTLGTGIYEQYF
v_gene: TRBV10-1; j_gene: TRBJ2-3; CDR3aa: CASSEAGGPPDTQYF
v_gene: TRBV7-6; j_gene: TRBJ2-1; CDR3aa: CASSRAFDEQFF
v_gene: TRBV20-1; j_gene: TRBJ2-7; CDR3aa: CSAPLDLRGGPWGEQYF
v_gene: TRBV7-8; j_gene: TRBJ1-1; CDR3aa: CASSLAWVYEAFF
v_gene: TRBV15; j_gene: TRBJ1-1; CDR3aa: CATSRVGAANTEAFF
v_gene: TRBV5-1; j_gene: TRBJ2-7; CDR3aa: CASSLGRDGEQYF
v_gene: TRBV5-1; j_gene: TRBJ2-5; CDR3aa: CASSLALVRETQYF
v_gene: TRBV7-3; j_gene: TRBJ2-7; CDR3aa: CASSPTGSEQYF
v_gene: TRBV12-3/TRBV12-4; j_gene: TRBJ2-3; CDR3aa: CASSPPGTSALYTQYF
v_gene: TRBV11-1; j_gene: TRBJ2-7; CDR3aa: CASSLPAVRALTYEQYF
v_gene: TRBV6-1; j_gene: TRBJ2-2; CDR3aa: CQTGTGNPGELFF
v_gene: TRBV5-1; j_gene: TRBJ2-5; CDR3aa: CASSLTGPSEETQYF